This TCR beta chain was captured by sequencing in a study of T cell repertoires in cytomegalovirus infection. Study information: CMV infection plus the matching HLA type was flagged by public TCR beta signatures. Study outcomes and limitations: The cumulative frequency of public TCR beta families distinguished individuals who carried CMV together with the relevant HLA.

Via MiXCR, TCRdb re-called the reads, giving one row per CDR3 protein. The table has around 500,000 distinct CDR3 sequences, roughly 42% seen once. Notes on this clonotype: Its target is not known.

Trimming removed 6 bases at V and 7 bases at J, with 19 bases between. From germline, CDR1 is SGHTA and CDR2 FQGNSA. CDR3 size: 14 residues. This chain connects TRBV7-2 to TRBJ2-7, with D perhaps matching TRBD2 (6 bases). The sequence was collected from a human donor in good health (CMV status not recorded). Some clones in this sample may be carry-over from other donors' samples. Sequenced material: cultured PBMCs, taken from culture after CMV antigen stimulation. For the CDR3, the DNA is TGTGCCAGCAGTGACGGTGGGGGGTTCTGGGAGCAGTACTTC. It is translated as CASSDGGGFWEQYF.